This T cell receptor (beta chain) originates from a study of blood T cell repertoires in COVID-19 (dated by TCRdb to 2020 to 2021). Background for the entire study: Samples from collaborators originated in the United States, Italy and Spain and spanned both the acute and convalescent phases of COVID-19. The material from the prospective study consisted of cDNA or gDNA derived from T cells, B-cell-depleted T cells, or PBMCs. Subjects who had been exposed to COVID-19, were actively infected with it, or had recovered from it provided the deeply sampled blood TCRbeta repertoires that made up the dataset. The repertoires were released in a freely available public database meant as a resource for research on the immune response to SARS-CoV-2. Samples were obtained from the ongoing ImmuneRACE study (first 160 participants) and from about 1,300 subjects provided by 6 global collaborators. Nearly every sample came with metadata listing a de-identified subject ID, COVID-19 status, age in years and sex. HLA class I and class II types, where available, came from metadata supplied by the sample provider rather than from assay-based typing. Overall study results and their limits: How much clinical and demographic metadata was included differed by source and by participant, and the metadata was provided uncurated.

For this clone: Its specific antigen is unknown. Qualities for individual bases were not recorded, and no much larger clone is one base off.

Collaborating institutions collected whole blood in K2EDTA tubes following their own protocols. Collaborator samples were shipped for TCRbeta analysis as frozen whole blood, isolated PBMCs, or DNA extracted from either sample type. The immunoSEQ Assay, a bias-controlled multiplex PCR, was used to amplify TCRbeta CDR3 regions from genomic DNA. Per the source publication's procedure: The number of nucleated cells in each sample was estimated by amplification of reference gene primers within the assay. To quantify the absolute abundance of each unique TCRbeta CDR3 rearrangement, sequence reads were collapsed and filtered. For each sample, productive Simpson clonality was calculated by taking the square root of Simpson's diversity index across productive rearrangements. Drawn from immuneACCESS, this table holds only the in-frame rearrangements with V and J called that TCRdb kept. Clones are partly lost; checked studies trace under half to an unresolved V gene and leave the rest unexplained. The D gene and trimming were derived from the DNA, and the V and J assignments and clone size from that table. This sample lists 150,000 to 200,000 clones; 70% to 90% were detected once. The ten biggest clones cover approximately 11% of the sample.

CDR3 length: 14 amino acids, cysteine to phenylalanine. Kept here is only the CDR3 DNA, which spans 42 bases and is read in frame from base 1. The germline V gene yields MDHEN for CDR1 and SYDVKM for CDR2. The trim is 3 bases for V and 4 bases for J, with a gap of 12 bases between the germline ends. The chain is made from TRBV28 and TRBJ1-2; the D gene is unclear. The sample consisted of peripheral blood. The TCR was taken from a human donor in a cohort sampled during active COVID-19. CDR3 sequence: CASSFGIRAYGYTF. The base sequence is TGTGCCAGCAGTTTCGGGATACGTGCCTATGGCTACACCTTC.